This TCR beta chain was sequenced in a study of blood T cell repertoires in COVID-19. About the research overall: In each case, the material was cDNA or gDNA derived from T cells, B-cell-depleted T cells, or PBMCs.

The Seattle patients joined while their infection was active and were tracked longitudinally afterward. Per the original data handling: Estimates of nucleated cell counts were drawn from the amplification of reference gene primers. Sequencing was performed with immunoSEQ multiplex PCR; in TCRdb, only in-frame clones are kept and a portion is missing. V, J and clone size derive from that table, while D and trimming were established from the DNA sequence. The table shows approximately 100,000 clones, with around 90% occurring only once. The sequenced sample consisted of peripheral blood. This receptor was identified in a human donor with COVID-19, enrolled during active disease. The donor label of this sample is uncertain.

Here the CDR3 reads CASSLDRAYEQYF. The CDR3 DNA sequence: TGCGCCAGCAGCTTGGACCGCGCCTACGAGCAGTACTTC. The V call is TRBV5-1, the J call TRBJ2-7, with unresolved D. Trimming pared 0 bases from V and 2 bases from J, leaving 6 bases between. The germline gives CDR1 SGHRS, CDR2 YFSETQ. There are 13 residues in the CDR3. Looking up the rest from reference TRBV5-1 and TRBJ2-7 gives the full variable domain: KAGVTQTPRYLIKTRGQQVTLSCSPISGHRSVSWYQQTPGQGLQFLFEYFSETQRNKGNFPGRFSGRQFSNSRSEMNVSTLELGDSALYLCASSLDRAYEQYFGPGTRLTVT.